The 11 T cell receptor beta chains given below trace back to one sample, sequenced in a study of cytomegalovirus exposure and HLA in healthy donors. Researchers ran the PCR with 60 Vbeta and 13 Jbeta primers. This table comes from immunoSEQ multiplex PCR, and its TCRdb copy is limited to in-frame clones, with some not included. The top ten clones hold roughly 1.9% of a sample with approximately 190,000 clones, approximately 70% of them seen once. Source material: PBMCs. The receptors derive from a woman in her 30s in good health and CMV-seronegative.

This chain links TRBV2 with TRBJ2-3; maybe TRBD2 (6 bases). Trimming took off 6 bases at V and 4 bases at J, with 14 bases between the two ends. In germline, CDR1 is SNHLY, CDR2 FYNNEI. The CDR3 covers 14 residues. The CDR3 spells CASRMGRSADTQYF. Written as DNA, the CDR3 is TGTGCCAGCAGGATGGGGAGGAGCGCAGATACGCAGTATTTT.

V gene TRBV23-1 combines with J gene TRBJ2-7; maybe TRBD2 (6 bases). TRBV23-1 carries the ORF label, with uncertain function. The CDR3 has 17 residues. V lost 0 bases to trimming and J lost 5 bases, with 20 bases between them. The chain's CDR3 is CASSQSMGLPGFHEQYF. The CDR3 region has the DNA TGCGCCAGCAGTCAATCCATGGGACTGCCCGGGTTCCACGAGCAGTACTTC.

This clone appeared a few times. This chain links TRBV5-1 with TRBJ2-5, with 15 positions matching TRBD2. The DNA end lines up better with TRBJ2-7; the J call may be wrong. The CDR3 runs to 17 residues. From germline, CDR1 is SGHRS and CDR2 YFSETQ. CDR3 residues: CASSSGLAGGYSYEQYF. DNA for the CDR3: TGCGCCAGCAGCTCCGGACTAGCGGGAGGGTACTCCTACGAGCAGTACTTC.

About this clone itself: Other DNA sequences in the same sample also yield this CDR3. V usage is TRBV5-6 and J usage is TRBJ2-3; 7 bases match TRBD2. Germline CDR1 SGHDT, CDR2 YYEEEE. Trimming cost V 2 bases and J 1 base; bases outside gene matches: 4. This CDR3 has 15 amino acids. CDR3 in DNA: TGTGCCAGCAGCTTCGTGGCGGGGGGCACAGATACGCAGTATTTT. This sequence encodes CASSFVAGGTDTQYF.

V is TRBV5-6 and J is TRBJ2-7, with TRBD2 identical over 8 bases. The CDR3 is 15 amino acids. Germline V gene sequence: CDR1 SGHDT, CDR2 YYEEEE. J was trimmed by 2 bases and V by 0 bases; bases with no gene match: 4. CDR3 residues: CASSLGSRGAYEQYF. DNA of the CDR3: TGTGCCAGCAGCTTGGGGTCGCGGGGGGCCTACGAGCAGTACTTC.

The chain employs TRBV7-9 and TRBJ2-7; TRBD1 might be the D (6 bases). CDR3 length: 14 residues. Trimming cost V 4 bases and J 5 bases, with 15 bases left between them. Looked up from germline, CDR1 is SEHNR and CDR2 is FQNEAQ (reference sequence). The CDR3 DNA reads as TGTGCCAGCAGCTCACGGACAGTATCCCACGAGCAGTACTTC. It specifies CASSSRTVSHEQYF.

The V call is TRBV29-1, the J call TRBJ2-7; D gene ambiguous. Deletions cut 4 bases from V and 3 bases from J, with 4 bases between. The CDR3 has 10 residues. Germline V gives CDR1 SQVTM, CDR2 ANQGSEA. CDR3 loop: CSVVNYEQYF. Written as DNA, the CDR3 is TGCAGCGTTGTAAACTACGAGCAGTACTTC.

This chain uses TRBV5-6 with TRBJ2-3; 9 bases align to TRBD1. This CDR3 has 15 amino acids. With V trimmed by 0 bases and J by 4 bases, 3 bases remained unmatched. Germline loops: CDR1 SGHDT, CDR2 YYEEEE. The chain's CDR3 is CASSLDGQGSDTQYF. The CDR3 nucleotides are TGTGCCAGCAGCTTGGACGGACAGGGGTCAGATACGCAGTATTTT.

The CDR3 sequence: CASSARSQDRVGKNIQYF. The CDR3 bases are TGTGCCAGCAGCGCGAGAAGCCAGGACAGGGTGGGCAAAAACATTCAGTACTTC. V and J are TRBV9 and TRBJ2-4, with 8 nucleotides matching TRBD1. This CDR3 spans 18 amino acids. With 3 bases clipped from V and 3 bases from J, the junction kept 14 bases outside the gene matches. CDR1 is SGDLS and CDR2 is YYNGEE in the germline V gene. Drawing the rest from reference TRBV9 and TRBJ2-4, the complete variable domain is DSGVTQTPKHLITATGQRVTLRCSPRSGDLSVYWYQQSLDQGLQFLIQYYNGEERAKGNILERFSAQQFPDLHSELNLSSLELGDSALYFCASSARSQDRVGKNIQYFGAGTRLSVL.

The chain joins TRBV19 to TRBJ1-2; D not certain. The V gene's germline CDR1 is LNHDA and CDR2 SQIVND (reference sequence). The ends were cut back, 5 bases at V and 2 bases at J, with 12 bases in the middle. This CDR3 is built from 14 residues. The CDR3 region is CASSAHTENYGYTF. CDR3 coding DNA: TGTGCCAGTAGTGCTCATACTGAGAACTATGGCTACACCTTC.

This clone appeared a few times. The V and J genes are TRBV2 and TRBJ2-2; maybe TRBD1 (6 bases). CDR1 SNHLY and CDR2 FYNNEI come from the germline V gene. This CDR3 is built from 16 residues. V was cut by 8 bases and J by 4 bases, with 20 bases left in between. The CDR3 nucleotides are TGTGCCAGCCTTTCCCGGGGACACCGGACCACCGGGGAGCTGTTTTTT. As protein: CASLSRGHRTTGELFF.